This T cell receptor beta chain was documented in a study of blood T cell repertoires in COVID-19. The overall study: The analysed material was cDNA or gDNA that came from T cells, B-cell-depleted T cells, or PBMCs.

Original methodology: Amplifying reference gene primers gave estimates of nucleated cell counts. Assay used: immunoSEQ multiplex PCR; TCRdb lists only in-frame clones, some missing. D and trimming were read from the DNA, whereas the V and J calls and clone size are those reported in that table. The sample includes some 390,000 clones, 80% to 90% of them seen just once. Participants came from 24 US areas, aged about 18 to 89 years. Recovered status applied to Cohort 3 donors who had two consecutive negative PCRs. It also applied to those with clearance or with symptom resolution. Trimming took 4 bases from V and 2 from J; bases not matched to a gene: 6. This CDR3 is built from 15 residues. Germline V gene sequence: CDR1 SGHNT, CDR2 YYREEE (reference sequence).

Sequencing was done on a sample of PBMCs or T cells enriched from blood (not recorded which). The gene calls are TRBV5-4 and TRBJ2-7, with TRBD2 identical over 10 bases. The clonotype comes from a man younger than 45 who had recovered from COVID-19. This CDR3 is CASSAGTSETYEQYF. The CDR3 DNA reads as TGTGCCAGCAGCGCTGGGACTAGCGAGACCTACGAGCAGTACTTC. Full variable domain (rest looked up from reference TRBV5-4 and TRBJ2-7): ETGVTQSPTHLIKTRGQQVTLRCSSQSGHNTVSWYQQALGQGPQFIFQYYREEENGRGNFPPRFSGLQFPNYSSELNVNALELDDSALYLCASSAGTSETYEQYFGPGTRLTVT.